The clone carrying this T cell receptor (beta chain) was observed a handful of times. Germline-derived CDR1 and CDR2 are MDHEN and SYDVKM. The CDR3 has 14 amino acids. V dropped 5 bases and J dropped 6; count of bases not matched to a gene: 4. The data belong to a study of blood T cell repertoires in COVID-19. Overall study context: Samples of COVID-19 (acute and convalescent) were obtained from the United States, Italy and Spain. PBMCs, B-cell-depleted T cells, or T cells were the source of the cDNA or gDNA that made up the material.

Authors' processing steps: Reference gene primers were amplified, and this amplification served to estimate nucleated cell counts. Only in-frame clones appear in the TCRdb table, and some are missing; sequencing was by immunoSEQ multiplex PCR. V and J calls and clone size come straight from that table; D and trimming were deduced from the DNA. Of around 230,000 clones in the sample, over 80% were seen once. The sequencing sample was made of peripheral blood. V gene TRBV28 combines with J gene TRBJ2-1; 10 bases match TRBD2. This clonotype was sampled from a man aged 40-49 years with acute or convalescent COVID-19. The CDR3 coding sequence is TGTGCCAGCAGTAGGCTAGCGGGAGTCAATGAGCAGTTCTTC. Its translation: CASSRLAGVNEQFF.